What follows are 6 T cell receptor beta chains derived from one specimen sequenced in a study of blood T cell repertoires in COVID-19. Method: immunoSEQ multiplex PCR; TCRdb's copy keeps in-frame clones and lacks some. Of around 300,000 clones in the sample, almost 90% were seen once. What was sequenced was peripheral blood. All receptors derive from a woman between 40 and 50 years old with COVID-19, enrolled during active disease.

Points on this clone: Within the sample, other DNA sequences also encode this same CDR3. The genes are TRBV28 and TRBJ2-7; the match to TRBD1 covers 8 bases. Germline V gene sequence: CDR1 MDHEN, CDR2 SYDVKM. V lost 5 bases and J lost 5; bases outside the gene matches: 5. The CDR3 contains 13 residues. The CDR3 DNA sequence: TGTGCCAGCAGTAGCGGACAGGGCGACGAGCAGTACTTC. The encoded protein is CASSSGQGDEQYF.

The chain couples TRBV27 to TRBJ1-6, with a possible D match to TRBD1 (5 bases). Germline CDR1 is MNHEY and CDR2 is SMNVEV (reference sequence). The V gene lost 8 bases and the J gene lost 0 bases, with 17 bases spanning the gap. CDR3 length equals 17 residues. The DNA for the CDR3 is TGTGCCAGCGGCTGGGGCGGAGCAAGCTCCTATAATTCACCCCTCCACTTT. Translated, it gives CASGWGGASSYNSPLHF.

For the CDR3, the DNA is TGTGCCAGCAGTGAGGCTAGCGGGGGGCCAAACACCGGGGAGCTGTTTTTT. It is translated as CASSEASGGPNTGELFF. The genes are TRBV6-4 and TRBJ2-2; 11 bases align to TRBD2. CDR1 and CDR2 (germline): MRHNA, SNTAGT. The CDR3 sequence is 17 residues long. V lost 3 bases, J lost 2 bases, and 5 bases stayed unmatched.

The chain recombines TRBV6-5 with TRBJ1-5; unclear D gene. CDR1 is MNHEY, CDR2 SVGAGI, per germline. V was trimmed by 5 bases and J by 0 bases, leaving 8 bases between them. CDR3 size: 14 residues. The CDR3 bases are TGTGCCAGCAGTATGGGAGATAGCAATCAGCCCCAGCATTTT. Translating it yields CASSMGDSNQPQHF.

This chain links TRBV7-2 with TRBJ1-5, with D possibly matching TRBD1 (5 bases). V was shortened by 5 bases and J by 3 bases, with 11 bases between the two germline ends. Germline V gives CDR1 SGHTA, CDR2 FQGNSA. The CDR3 consists of 14 residues. This CDR3 reads CASSPGLFNQPQHF. CDR3 DNA: TGTGCCAGCAGCCCGGGACTGTTCAATCAGCCCCAGCATTTT.

The chain uses TRBV2 and TRBJ2-7, with D possibly TRBD2 on 7 matching bases. V was clipped by 8 bases and J by 2 bases, with 19 bases between them. The CDR3 is made up of 15 amino acids. Germline loops: CDR1 SNHLY, CDR2 FYNNEI. CDR3: CASGGAVGFAYEQYF. As DNA, the CDR3 is TGTGCCAGCGGGGGGGCGGTGGGTTTTGCCTACGAGCAGTACTTC.